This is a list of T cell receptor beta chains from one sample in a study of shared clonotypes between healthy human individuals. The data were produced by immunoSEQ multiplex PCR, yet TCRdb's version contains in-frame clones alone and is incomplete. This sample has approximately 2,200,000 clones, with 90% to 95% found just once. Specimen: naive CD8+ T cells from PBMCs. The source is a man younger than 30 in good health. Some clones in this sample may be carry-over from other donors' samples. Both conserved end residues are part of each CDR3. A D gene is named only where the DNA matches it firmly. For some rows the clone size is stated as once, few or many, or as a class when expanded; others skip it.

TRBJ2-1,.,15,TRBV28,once,CASSPTGLFYNEQFF,TGTGCCAGCAGTCCAACGGGACTGTTCTACAATGAGCAGTTCTTC
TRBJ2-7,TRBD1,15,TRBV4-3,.,CASSPGTGGHYEQYF,TGCGCCAGCAGCCCGGGCACAGGGGGCCACTACGAGCAGTACTTC
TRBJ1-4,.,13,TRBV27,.,CASSDHINEKLFF,TGTGCCAGCAGTGACCACATTAATGAAAAACTGTTTTTT
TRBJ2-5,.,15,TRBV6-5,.,CASRAFRGQWETQYF,TGTGCCAGCAGAGCATTCAGGGGTCAATGGGAGACCCAGTACTTC
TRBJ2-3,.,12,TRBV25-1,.,CATRLVADTQYF,TGTGCCACCAGGTTAGTCGCAGATACGCAGTATTTT
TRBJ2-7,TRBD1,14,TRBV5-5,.,CASSWTGGSYEQYF,TGTGCCAGCAGCTGGACAGGGGGCTCCTACGAGCAGTACTTC
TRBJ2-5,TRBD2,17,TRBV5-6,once,CASSLVRAGGLQETQYF,TGTGCCAGCAGCTTGGTTCGGGCGGGAGGCCTCCAAGAGACCCAGTACTTC
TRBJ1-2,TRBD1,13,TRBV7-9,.,CASSFGQDYGYTF,TGTGCCAGCAGCTTTGGACAGGACTATGGCTACACCTTC
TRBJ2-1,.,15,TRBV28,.,CASSLLGESYNEQFF,TGTGCCAGCAGTCTGCTAGGGGAGTCCTACAATGAGCAGTTCTTC
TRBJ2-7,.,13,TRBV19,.,CASSPFLLYEQYF,TGTGCCAGTAGCCCTTTCCTTCTCTACGAGCAGTACTTC
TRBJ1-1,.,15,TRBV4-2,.,CASSQDPGPNTEAFF,TGTGCCAGCAGCCAAGATCCAGGCCCGAACACTGAAGCTTTCTTT
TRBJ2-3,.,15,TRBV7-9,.,CASSSRDQRTDTQYF,TGTGCCAGCAGCTCCCGGGACCAGAGGACAGATACGCAGTATTTT
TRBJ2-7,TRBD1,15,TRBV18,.,CASSPGTGRSYEQYF,TGTGCCAGCTCACCAGGGACAGGGAGGTCCTACGAGCAGTACTTC
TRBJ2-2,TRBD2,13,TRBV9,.,CASRGGVVGELFF,TGTGCCAGCAGGGGAGGGGTTGTCGGGGAGCTGTTTTTT
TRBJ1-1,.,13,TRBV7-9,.,CASSLGDGRLAFF,TGTGCCAGCAGCTTAGGGGATGGACGGCTAGCTTTCTTT
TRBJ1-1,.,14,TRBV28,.,CASSLYEGWTEAFF,TGTGCCAGCAGTTTATACGAGGGGTGGACTGAAGCTTTCTTT
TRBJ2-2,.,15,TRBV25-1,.,CASSDPQGYTGELFF,TGTGCCAGCAGTGATCCCCAGGGGTACACCGGGGAGCTGTTTTTT
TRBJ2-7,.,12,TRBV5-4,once,CASSHRGGEQYF,TGTGCCAGCAGCCATAGGGGGGGCGAGCAGTACTTC
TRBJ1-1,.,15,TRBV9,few,CASTPSRGGDTEAFF,TGTGCCAGCACCCCCTCCAGGGGTGGGGACACTGAAGCTTTCTTT
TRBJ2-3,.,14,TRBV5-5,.,CASSLDGGPVTQYF,TGTGCCAGCAGCTTGGACGGGGGCCCGGTTACGCAGTATTTT
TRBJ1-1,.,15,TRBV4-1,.,CASSQDLRATIEAFF,TGCGCCAGCAGCCAAGATCTTAGGGCGACAATCGAAGCTTTCTTT
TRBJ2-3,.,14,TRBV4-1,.,CASSQVSSTDTQYF,TGCGCCAGCAGCCAAGTCTCAAGCACAGATACGCAGTATTTT
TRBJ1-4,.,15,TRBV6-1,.,CASSEGVWVDEKLFF,TGTGCCAGCAGTGAAGGGGTGTGGGTGGATGAAAAACTGTTTTTT
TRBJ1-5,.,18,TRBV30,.,CAWSLTSRQERRYQPQHF,TGTGCCTGGAGTTTAACCTCAAGGCAGGAAAGGAGGTATCAGCCCCAGCATTTT
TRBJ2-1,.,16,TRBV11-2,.,CASSSPRDATYNEQFF,TGTGCCAGCAGCTCCCCCCGGGACGCAACCTACAATGAGCAGTTCTTC
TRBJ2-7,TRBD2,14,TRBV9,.,CASSPSGRSYEQYF,TGTGCCAGCAGTCCTAGCGGGAGATCCTACGAGCAGTACTTC
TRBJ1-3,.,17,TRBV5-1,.,CASSLEPTRSSGNTIYF,TGCGCCAGCAGCTTGGAGCCGACCCGAAGCTCTGGAAACACCATATATTTT
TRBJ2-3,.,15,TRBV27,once,CASSLSIAYTDTQYF,TGTGCCAGCAGTTTATCGATAGCGTACACAGATACGCAGTATTTT
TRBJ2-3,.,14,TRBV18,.,CASSLGTSTDTQYF,TGTGCCAGCTCACTTGGGACTTCCACAGATACGCAGTATTTT
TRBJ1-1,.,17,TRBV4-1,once,CASSQDARVGGDTEAFF,TGCGCCAGCAGCCAAGATGCTCGAGTGGGGGGAGACACTGAAGCTTTCTTT
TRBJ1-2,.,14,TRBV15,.,CATSKRTPLYGYTF,TGTGCCACCAGCAAACGGACCCCACTCTATGGCTACACCTTC
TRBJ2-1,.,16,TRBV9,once,CASSVERLSSYNEQFF,TGTGCCAGCAGCGTGGAGCGGCTAAGCTCCTACAATGAGCAGTTCTTC
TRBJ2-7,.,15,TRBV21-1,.,CASSKVGGKSHEQYF,TGTGCCAGCAGCAAAGTTGGAGGGAAGAGCCACGAGCAGTACTTC
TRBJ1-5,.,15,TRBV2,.,CASSETRNSNQPQHF,TGTGCCAGCAGTGAAACCCGGAATAGCAATCAGCCCCAGCATTTT
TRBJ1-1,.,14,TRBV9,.,CASSPSPGGTEAFF,TGTGCCAGCAGCCCCTCTCCCGGTGGGACTGAAGCTTTCTTT
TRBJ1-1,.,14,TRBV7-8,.,CASSLGEVNTEAFF,TGTGCCAGCAGCTTAGGAGAGGTGAACACTGAAGCTTTCTTT
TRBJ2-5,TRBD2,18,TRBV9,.,CASSVEGLAGNRQETQYF,TGTGCCAGCAGCGTAGAGGGACTAGCGGGAAACCGCCAAGAGACCCAGTACTTC